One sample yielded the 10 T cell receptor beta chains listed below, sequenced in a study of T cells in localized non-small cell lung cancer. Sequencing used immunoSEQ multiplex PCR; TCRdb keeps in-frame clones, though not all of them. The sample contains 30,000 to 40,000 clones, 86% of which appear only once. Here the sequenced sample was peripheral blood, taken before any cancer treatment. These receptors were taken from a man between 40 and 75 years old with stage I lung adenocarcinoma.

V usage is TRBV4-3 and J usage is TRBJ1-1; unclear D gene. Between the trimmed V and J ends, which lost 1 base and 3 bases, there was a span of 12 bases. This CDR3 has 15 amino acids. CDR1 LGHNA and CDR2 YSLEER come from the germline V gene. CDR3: CASSQGAGGYTEAFF. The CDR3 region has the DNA TGCGCCAGCAGCCAAGGGGCAGGAGGGTACACTGAAGCTTTCTTT.

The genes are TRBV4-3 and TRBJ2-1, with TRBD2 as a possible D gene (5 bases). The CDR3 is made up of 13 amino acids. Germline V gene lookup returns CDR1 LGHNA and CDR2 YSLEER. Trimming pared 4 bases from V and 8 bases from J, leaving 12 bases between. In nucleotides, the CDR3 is TGCGCCAGCAGCCGGACTCCTCGGGATGAGCAGTTCTTC. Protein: CASSRTPRDEQFF.

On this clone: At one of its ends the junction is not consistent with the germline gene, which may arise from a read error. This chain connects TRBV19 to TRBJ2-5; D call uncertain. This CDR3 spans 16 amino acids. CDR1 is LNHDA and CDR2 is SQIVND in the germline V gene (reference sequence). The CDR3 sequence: CASSIGDVGYPESQYF. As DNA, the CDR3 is TGTGCCAGTAGTATAGGCGACGTGGGATATCCGGAGAGCCAGTACTTC. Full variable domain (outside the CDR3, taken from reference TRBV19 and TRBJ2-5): DGGITQSPKYLFRKEGQNVTLSCEQNLNHDAMYWYRQDPGQGLRLIYYSQIVNDFQKGDIAEGYSVSREKKESFPLTVTSAQKNPTAFYLCASSIGDVGYPESQYFGPGTRLLVL.

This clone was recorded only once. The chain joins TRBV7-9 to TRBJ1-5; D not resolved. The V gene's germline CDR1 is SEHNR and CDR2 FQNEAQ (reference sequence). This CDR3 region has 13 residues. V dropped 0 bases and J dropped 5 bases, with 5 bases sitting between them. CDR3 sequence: CASSLADYQPQHF. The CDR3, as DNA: TGTGCCAGCAGCTTAGCTGACTATCAGCCCCAGCATTTT.

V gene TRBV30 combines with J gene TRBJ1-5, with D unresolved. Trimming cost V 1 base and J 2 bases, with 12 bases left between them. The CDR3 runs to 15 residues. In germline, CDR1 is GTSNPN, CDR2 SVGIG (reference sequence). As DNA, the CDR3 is TGTGCCTGGAGTGGATCCGGGCTAGGCAATCAGCCCCAGCATTTT. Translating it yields CAWSGSGLGNQPQHF. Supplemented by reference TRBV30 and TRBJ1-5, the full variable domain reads SQTIHQWPATLVQPVGSPLSLECTVEGTSNPNLYWYRQAAGRGLQLLFYSVGIGQISSEVPQNLSASRPQDRQFILSSKKLLLSDSGFYLCAWSGSGLGNQPQHFGDGTRLSIL.

This chain's CDR3 is CASSQEWTDTEAFF. CDR3 nucleotides: TGCGCCAGCAGCCAAGAGTGGACAGACACTGAAGCTTTCTTT. The rearrangement uses TRBV4-1 and TRBJ1-1; D possibly corresponds to TRBD1 (6 bases). V gave up 0 bases and J gave up 3 bases, with 8 bases separating them. From germline, CDR1 is MGHRA and CDR2 YSYEKL. The CDR3 has 14 amino acids.

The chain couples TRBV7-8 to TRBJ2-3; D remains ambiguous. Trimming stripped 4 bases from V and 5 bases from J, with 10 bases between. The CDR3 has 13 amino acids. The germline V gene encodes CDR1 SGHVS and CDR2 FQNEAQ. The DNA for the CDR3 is TGTGCCAGCAGCTGGATACGATTAGATACGCAGTATTTT. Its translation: CASSWIRLDTQYF. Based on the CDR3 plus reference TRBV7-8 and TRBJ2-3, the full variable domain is GAGVSQSPRYKVAKRGQDVALRCDPISGHVSLFWYQQALGQGPEFLTYFQNEAQLDKSGLPSDRFFAERPEGSVSTLKIQRTQQEDSAVYLCASSWIRLDTQYFGPGTRLTVL.

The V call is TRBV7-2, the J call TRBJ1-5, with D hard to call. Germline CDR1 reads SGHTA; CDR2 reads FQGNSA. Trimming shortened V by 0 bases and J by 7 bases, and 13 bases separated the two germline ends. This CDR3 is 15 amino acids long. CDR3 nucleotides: TGTGCCAGCAGCTTAGCCCCCACCGGCCGGCAGCCCCAGCATTTT. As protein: CASSLAPTGRQPQHF. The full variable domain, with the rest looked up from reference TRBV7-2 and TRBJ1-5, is GAGVSQSPSNKVTEKGKDVELRCDPISGHTALYWYRQSLGQGLEFLIYFQGNSAPDKSGLPSDRFSAERTGGSVSTLTIQRTQQEDSAVYLCASSLAPTGRQPQHFGDGTRLSIL.

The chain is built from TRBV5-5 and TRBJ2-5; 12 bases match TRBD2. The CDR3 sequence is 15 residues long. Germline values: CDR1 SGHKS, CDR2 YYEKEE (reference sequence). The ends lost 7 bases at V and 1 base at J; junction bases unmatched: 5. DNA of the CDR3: TGTGCCAGCGGCCTAGCGGGAGGGGGCCAAGAGACCCAGTACTTC. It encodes CASGLAGGGQETQYF. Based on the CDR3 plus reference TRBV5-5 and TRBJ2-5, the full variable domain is DAGVTQSPTHLIKTRGQQVTLRCSPISGHKSVSWYQQVLGQGPQFIFQYYEKEERGRGNFPDRFSARQFPNYSSELNVNALLLGDSALYLCASGLAGGGQETQYFGPGTRLLVL.

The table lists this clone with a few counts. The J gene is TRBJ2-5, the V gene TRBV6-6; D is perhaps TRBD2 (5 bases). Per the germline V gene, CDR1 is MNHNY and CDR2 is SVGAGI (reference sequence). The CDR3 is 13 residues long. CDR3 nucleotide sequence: TGTGCAATAGGACGGGGAACGGGAGAGACCCAGTACTTC. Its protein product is CAIGRGTGETQYF.